These 8 T cell receptor beta chains originate from one sample sequenced in a study of blood T cell repertoires in COVID-19. Data came from immunoSEQ multiplex PCR; TCRdb stores just in-frame clones and leaves some out. The sample consists of about 350,000 clones, roughly 87% of them appearing once. Source material: PBMCs or T cells enriched from blood (not recorded which). The receptors come from a woman aged 25 to 45 who had recovered from COVID-19.

The rearrangement joins TRBV20-1 to TRBJ2-7; D is possibly TRBD2 (5 bases). Germline CDR1 reads DFQATT; CDR2 reads SNEGSKA (reference sequence). The CDR3 is made up of 12 amino acids. The V end was cut by 3 bases, the J end by 5 bases, with 11 bases between. CDR3 in amino acids: CSASGGGHEQYF. CDR3 DNA: TGCAGTGCTAGTGGAGGAGGCCACGAGCAGTACTTC.

The rearrangement links TRBV3-1 (or the pseudogene TRBV3-2) to TRBJ1-1, with 11 bases identical to TRBD1. The V segment lost 4 bases and the J segment 5 bases; nucleotides outside the gene matches: 6. The CDR3 totals 15 residues. The V gene's germline CDR1 is LGHDT and CDR2 YNNKEL (reference sequence). CDR3: CASSLGQGAGTEAFF. The CDR3 DNA follows: TGTGCCAGCAGCCTCGGACAGGGGGCGGGAACTGAAGCTTTCTTT.

The DNA of the CDR3 is TGTGCCAGCAGTTATGGGGGGGCAGGAGAGACCCAGTACTTC. Amino acids: CASSYGGAGETQYF. This sequence joins TRBV6-2 or TRBV6-3 and TRBJ2-5, with D possibly TRBD2 on 7 matching bases. CDR1 and CDR2 (germline): MNHEY, SVGEGT. This CDR3 spans 14 amino acids. V shed 3 bases and J shed 4 bases, with 12 bases lying between them.

In its sample, this clone was seen once. The chain uses TRBV4-1 and TRBJ2-3; TRBD2 aligns across 13 bases. The CDR3 spans 19 residues. V was pared by 3 bases and J by 0 bases, with 9 bases of the junction left unmatched. Germline CDR1 and CDR2: MGHRA and YSYEKL. CDR3 amino acids: CASSHRLAGGPRSTDTQYF. As DNA, the CDR3 is TGCGCCAGCAGCCATAGACTAGCGGGGGGCCCCCGTAGCACAGATACGCAGTATTTT.

The rearrangement uses TRBV4-1 and TRBJ1-5; D is possibly TRBD1 (5 bases). The CDR3 totals 17 residues. Germline CDR1 and CDR2: MGHRA and YSYEKL. The ends were cut back, 0 bases at V and 0 bases at J, with 12 bases in the middle. CDR3 amino acids: CASSQERGGISNQPQHF. CDR3 in DNA: TGCGCCAGCAGCCAAGAAAGGGGAGGGATTAGCAATCAGCCCCAGCATTTT.

The CDR3 bases are TGTGCCAGCTCCCCAGACCCGGGGTCGGCGGAGACCCAGTACTTC. This codes for CASSPDPGSAETQYF. V usage is TRBV2 and J usage is TRBJ2-5; TRBD2 might be the D (5 bases). This CDR3 has 15 residues. CDR1 and CDR2 (germline): SNHLY, FYNNEI. V was trimmed by 8 bases and J by 5 bases, leaving 21 bases between them.

V gene TRBV28 combines with J gene TRBJ1-2; the match to TRBD1 covers 7 bases. Germline V gene lookup returns CDR1 MDHEN and CDR2 SYDVKM. The CDR3 totals 16 residues. V lost 8 bases, J lost 3 bases, and 15 bases stayed unmatched. The CDR3 DNA reads as TGTGCCAGCTGGGGATCTGACAGGGAGGAGGACTATGGCTACACCTTC. This encodes CASWGSDREEDYGYTF.

CDR3: CASLNTGDGYTF. Written as DNA, the CDR3 is TGTGCCAGTCTAAACACCGGGGATGGCTACACCTTC. The gene calls are TRBV6-5 and TRBJ1-2; D gene uncertain. Germline CDR1 is MNHEY and CDR2 is SVGAGI. Trimming stripped 9 bases from V and 6 bases from J, with 14 bases between. This CDR3 contains 12 residues.